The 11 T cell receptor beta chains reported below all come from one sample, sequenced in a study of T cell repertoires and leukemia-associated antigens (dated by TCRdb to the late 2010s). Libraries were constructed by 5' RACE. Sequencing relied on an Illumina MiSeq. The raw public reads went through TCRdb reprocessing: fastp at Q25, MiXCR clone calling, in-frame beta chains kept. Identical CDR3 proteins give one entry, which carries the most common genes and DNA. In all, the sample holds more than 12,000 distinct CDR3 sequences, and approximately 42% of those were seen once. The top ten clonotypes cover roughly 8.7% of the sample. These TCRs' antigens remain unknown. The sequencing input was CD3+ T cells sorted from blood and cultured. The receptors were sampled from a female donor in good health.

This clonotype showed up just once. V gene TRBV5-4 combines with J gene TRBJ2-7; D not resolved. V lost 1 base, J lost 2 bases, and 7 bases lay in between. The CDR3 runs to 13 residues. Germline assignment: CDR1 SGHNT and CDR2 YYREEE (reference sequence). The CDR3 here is CASSLRAAYEQYF. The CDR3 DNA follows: TGTGCCAGCAGCTTGCGGGCCGCCTACGAGCAGTACTTC.

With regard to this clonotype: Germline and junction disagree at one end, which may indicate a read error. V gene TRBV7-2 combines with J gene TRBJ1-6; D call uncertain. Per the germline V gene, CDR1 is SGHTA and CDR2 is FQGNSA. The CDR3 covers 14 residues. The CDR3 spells CVSSYRVPDSPLHF. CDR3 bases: TGTGTCAGCAGCTACCGGGTCCCGGATTCACCCCTCCACTTT. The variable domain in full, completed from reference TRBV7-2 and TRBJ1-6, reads GAGVSQSPSNKVTEKGKDVELRCDPISGHTALYWYRQSLGQGLEFLIYFQGNSAPDKSGLPSDRFSAERTGGSVSTLTIQRTQQEDSAVYLCVSSYRVPDSPLHFGNGTRLTVT.

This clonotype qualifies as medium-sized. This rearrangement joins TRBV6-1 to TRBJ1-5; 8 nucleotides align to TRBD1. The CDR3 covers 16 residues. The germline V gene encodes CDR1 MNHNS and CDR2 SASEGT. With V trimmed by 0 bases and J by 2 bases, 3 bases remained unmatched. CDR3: CASSEALGQGNQPQHF. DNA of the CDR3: TGTGCCAGCAGTGAAGCGCTGGGACAGGGCAATCAGCCCCAGCATTTT.

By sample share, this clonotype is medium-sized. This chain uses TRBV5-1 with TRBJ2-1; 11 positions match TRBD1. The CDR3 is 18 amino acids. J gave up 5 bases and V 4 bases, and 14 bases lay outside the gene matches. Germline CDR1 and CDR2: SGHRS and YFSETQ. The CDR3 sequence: CASSPWTGGLAGHNEQFF. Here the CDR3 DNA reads TGCGCCAGCAGCCCTTGGACAGGGGGCCTAGCGGGCCACAATGAGCAGTTCTTC.

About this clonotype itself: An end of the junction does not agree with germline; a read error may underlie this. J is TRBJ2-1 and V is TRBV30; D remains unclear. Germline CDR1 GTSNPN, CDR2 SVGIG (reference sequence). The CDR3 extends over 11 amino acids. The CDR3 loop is CTWRNYNEQFF. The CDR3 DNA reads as TGCACCTGGAGAAACTACAATGAGCAGTTCTTC.

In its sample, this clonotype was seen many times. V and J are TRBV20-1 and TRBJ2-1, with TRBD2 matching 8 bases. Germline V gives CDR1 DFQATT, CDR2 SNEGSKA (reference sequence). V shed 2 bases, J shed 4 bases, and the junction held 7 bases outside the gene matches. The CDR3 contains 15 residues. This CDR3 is CSARKDGRGYNEQFF. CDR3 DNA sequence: TGCAGTGCTAGAAAGGACGGGAGGGGTTACAATGAGCAGTTCTTC.

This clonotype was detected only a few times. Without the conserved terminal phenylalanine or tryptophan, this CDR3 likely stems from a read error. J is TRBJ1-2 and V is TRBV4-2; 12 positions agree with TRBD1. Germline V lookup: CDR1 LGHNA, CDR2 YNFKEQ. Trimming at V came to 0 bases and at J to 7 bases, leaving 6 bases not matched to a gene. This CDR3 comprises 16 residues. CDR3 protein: CASSQDRDRGPCGYTY. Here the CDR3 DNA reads TGTGCCAGCAGCCAAGATAGGGACAGGGGGCCGTGTGGCTACACCTAC.

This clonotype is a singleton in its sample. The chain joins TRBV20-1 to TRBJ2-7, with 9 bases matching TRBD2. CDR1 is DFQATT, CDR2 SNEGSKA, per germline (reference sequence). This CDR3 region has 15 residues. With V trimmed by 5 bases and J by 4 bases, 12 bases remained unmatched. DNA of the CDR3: TGCAGTGCTCCACAAAGCGGGAGGTCGGAGTACGAGCAGTACTTC. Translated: CSAPQSGRSEYEQYF.

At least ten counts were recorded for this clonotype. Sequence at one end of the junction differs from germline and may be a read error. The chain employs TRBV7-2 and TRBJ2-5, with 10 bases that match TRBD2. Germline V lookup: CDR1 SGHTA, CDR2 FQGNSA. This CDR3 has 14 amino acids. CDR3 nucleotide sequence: TGTGCCAGCAGCCTAGCGGGAGCGGGGGAGACCCAGTACTTC. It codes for CASSLAGAGETQYF.

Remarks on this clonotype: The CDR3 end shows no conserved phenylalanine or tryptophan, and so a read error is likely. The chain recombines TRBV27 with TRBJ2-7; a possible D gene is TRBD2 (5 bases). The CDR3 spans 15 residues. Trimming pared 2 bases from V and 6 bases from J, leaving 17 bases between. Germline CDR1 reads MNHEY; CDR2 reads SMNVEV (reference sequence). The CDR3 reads CASSLILVKGSEQYL. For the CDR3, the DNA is TGTGCCAGCAGTTTAATATTGGTGAAAGGGAGCGAGCAGTACCTC.

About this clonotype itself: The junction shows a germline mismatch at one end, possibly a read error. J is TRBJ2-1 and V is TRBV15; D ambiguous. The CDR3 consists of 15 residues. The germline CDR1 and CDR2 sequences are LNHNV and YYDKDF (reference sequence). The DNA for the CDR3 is TGTCCCACAAGCAGAGATACCAGACCCTACAATGAGCAGTTCTTC. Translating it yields CPTSRDTRPYNEQFF. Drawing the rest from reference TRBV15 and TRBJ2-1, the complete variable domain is DAMVIQNPRYQVTQFGKPVTLSCSQTLNHNVMYWYQQKSSQAPKLLFHYYDKDFNNEADTPDNFQSRRPNTSFCFLDIRSPGLGDTAMYLCPTSRDTRPYNEQFFGPGTRLTVL.